This entry lists 16 T cell receptor beta chains sequenced from one sample in a study of blood T cell repertoires in COVID-19. The repertoire was sequenced with immunoSEQ multiplex PCR; TCRdb's copy has only in-frame clones and lacks some. The sample records fewer than 200,000 clones, 70% to 90% being singletons. Sequencing was performed on PBMCs or T cells enriched from blood (not recorded which). The receptors derive from a woman aged 50 to 65 who had recovered from COVID-19.

This sequence joins TRBV5-1 and TRBJ1-4; D uncertain. V was trimmed by 2 bases and J by 8 bases, leaving 13 bases between them. The CDR3 consists of 14 residues. Germline CDR1 and CDR2: SGHRS and YFSETQ. The DNA for the CDR3 is TGCGCCAGCAGCTTCAGCCCCGGGGAGGAAAAACTGTTTTTT. It translates to CASSFSPGEEKLFF.

The chain joins TRBV27 to TRBJ2-7, with D tentatively TRBD1 (6 bases). CDR3 length equals 15 residues. V lost 3 bases and J lost 2, with 14 bases in between. Germline V CDR1 and CDR2: MNHEY, SMNVEV (reference sequence). The CDR3: CASSFPTGIPYEQYV. CDR3 DNA sequence: TGTGCCAGCAGTTTCCCTACAGGGATTCCCTACGAGCAGTACGTC.

V is TRBV10-2 and J is TRBJ2-7; 13 bases are shared with TRBD2. The V gene end was trimmed by 0 bases and the J gene end by 3 bases; junction bases not matched to a gene: 5. The germline V gene has CDR1 WSHSY and CDR2 SAAADI. The CDR3 loop spans 17 amino acids. The CDR3 region is CASSESGGLAGIYEQYV. CDR3 nucleotides: TGCGCCAGCAGTGAGTCGGGGGGACTAGCGGGAATCTACGAGCAGTACGTC.

The chain combines TRBV20-1 with TRBJ1-2; 7 nucleotides agree with TRBD1. V lost 6 bases to trimming and J lost 8 bases; unmatched junction nucleotides: 6. Germline CDR1 reads DFQATT; CDR2 reads SNEGSKA (reference sequence). CDR3 length equals 11 residues. CDR3 amino acids: CSAYDREGYTF. CDR3 nucleotides: TGCAGTGCATATGACAGGGAGGGCTACACCTTC.

The chain is built from TRBV7-5 and TRBJ2-7; the D call of TRBD1 is as the table states it, not checked on the DNA. TRBV7-5 is flagged as a pseudogene. The CDR3 is 16 amino acids. CDR3 in DNA: TGTGCCAGAAGCTCAGACAGGGGGCAATTATCCTACGAGCAGTACGTC. Residues: CARSSDRGQLSYEQYV.

Comment on this clone: The junction departs from the called germline gene at one end, perhaps through a read error. The same CDR3 arises from other DNA sequences in this sample as well. The V gene is TRBV5-1, the J gene TRBJ2-3; D unclear. Germline V gene lookup returns CDR1 SGHRS and CDR2 YFSETQ. The CDR3 contains 12 residues. The CDR3 here is CASSSTTDTQYF. CDR3 coding DNA: TGCGCCAGCAGCTCTACCACAGATACTCAGTATTTT.

The chain has TRBV27 and TRBJ1-5, with 7 bases fitting TRBD1. Germline assignment: CDR1 MNHEY and CDR2 SMNVEV (reference sequence). V lost 7 bases and J lost 0; bases outside the gene matches: 6. This CDR3 has 15 residues. The CDR3 is CASKTGQVSNQPQHF. CDR3 nucleotides: TGTGCCAGCAAGACCGGACAGGTTAGCAATCAGCCCCAGCATTTT.

This sequence joins TRBV7-9 and TRBJ2-2; 10 bases match TRBD1. The V gene's germline CDR1 is SEHNR and CDR2 FQNEAQ (reference sequence). V lost 6 bases to trimming and J lost 3 bases; unmatched junction nucleotides: 10. This CDR3 comprises 17 residues. The CDR3: CASRKGSDRGDTGELFF. The CDR3 bases are TGTGCCAGCAGGAAGGGATCGGACAGGGGGGACACCGGGGAGCTGTTTTTT.

This clone has only a few counts. The J gene is TRBJ2-2, the V gene TRBV5-1, with unresolved D. Germline CDR1 and CDR2: SGHRS and YFSETQ. Trimming shortened V by 0 bases and J by 5 bases, and 8 bases separated the two germline ends. The CDR3 runs to 14 residues. The CDR3 DNA reads as TGCGCCAGCAGCTTGGCTTCCCAGACCGGGGAGCTGTTTTTT. Its translation: CASSLASQTGELFF.

The J gene is TRBJ1-2, the V gene TRBV27, with TRBD1 matching 7 bases. The germline CDR1 and CDR2 sequences are MNHEY and SMNVEV (reference sequence). J lost 6 bases, V lost 5 bases, and 12 bases had no gene match. This CDR3 is built from 15 residues. Here the CDR3 DNA reads TGTGCCAGCAGTCCCCCGGACAGGCGAGCTAATGGCTACACCTTC. It yields the protein CASSPPDRRANGYTF.

This sequence joins TRBV5-1 and TRBJ2-3, with D tentatively TRBD2 (5 bases). V lost 0 bases and J 5 bases, leaving 10 bases between the germline ends. In germline, CDR1 is SGHRS, CDR2 YFSETQ. This CDR3 contains 14 residues. The CDR3 DNA follows: TGCGCCAGCAGCTTGGTCGGTGAGGGAGATACGCAGTATTTT. Its translation: CASSLVGEGDTQYF.

V gene TRBV5-1 combines with J gene TRBJ1-2; 9 nucleotides line up with TRBD1. The V gene's germline CDR1 is SGHRS and CDR2 YFSETQ. This CDR3 is built from 13 residues. The J segment lost 8 bases and the V segment lost 4 bases, leaving 6 bases of the junction unmatched. This CDR3 is CASSLQGAGGYTF. CDR3 sequence (DNA): TGCGCCAGCAGCCTACAGGGGGCTGGGGGCTACACCTTC.

A few counts support this clone. This chain joins TRBV16 and TRBJ1-2; tentative D call: TRBD1 (6 bases). CDR3 length equals 14 residues. Germline V CDR1 and CDR2: KGHSY, FQNENV. V lost 0 bases, J lost 8 bases, and 13 bases lay in between. In nucleotides, the CDR3 is TGTGCCAGCAGCCAATCGGCGCAGGGGAGAGGCTACACCTTC. Encoded protein: CASSQSAQGRGYTF.

V usage is TRBV6-5 and J usage is TRBJ1-1; TRBD1 matches 8 bases. The V and J ends lost 6 bases and 2 bases, in that order; junction bases with no gene match: 8. CDR3 size: 15 residues. The germline V gene has CDR1 MNHEY and CDR2 SVGAGI. The CDR3 DNA sequence: TGTGCCAGCAGGACGCCGGGACAGGAAAACACTGAAGCTTTCTTT. As protein: CASRTPGQENTEAFF.

The chain links TRBV29-1 to TRBJ2-2; D is undetermined. Looked up from germline, CDR1 is SQVTM and CDR2 is ANQGSEA. CDR3 length equals 13 residues. The V end lost 4 bases, the J end lost 3 bases, and 9 bases lay between the germline ends. CDR3 in DNA: TGCAGCGTTGTATATTTAGACACCGGGGAGCTGTTTTTT. Translated, it gives CSVVYLDTGELFF.

The chain links TRBV7-9 to TRBJ1-5, with D perhaps matching TRBD1 (6 bases). The V end was cut by 4 bases, the J end by 3 bases, with 16 bases between. From germline, CDR1 is SEHNR and CDR2 FQNEAQ (reference sequence). The CDR3 totals 16 residues. The CDR3 sequence is CASSWGQGLNNQPQHF. Written as DNA, the CDR3 is TGTGCCAGCAGCTGGGGGCAGGGCCTTAACAATCAGCCCCAGCATTTT.